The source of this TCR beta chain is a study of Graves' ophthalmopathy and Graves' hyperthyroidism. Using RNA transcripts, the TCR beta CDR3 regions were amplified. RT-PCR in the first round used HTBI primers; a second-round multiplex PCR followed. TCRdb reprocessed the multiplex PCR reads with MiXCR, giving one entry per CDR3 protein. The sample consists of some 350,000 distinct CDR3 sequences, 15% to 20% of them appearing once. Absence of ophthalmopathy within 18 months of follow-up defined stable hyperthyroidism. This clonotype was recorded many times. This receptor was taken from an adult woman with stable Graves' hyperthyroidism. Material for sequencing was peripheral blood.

The CDR3 DNA reads TGTGCCAGCAGTCCTCAGGGACATAGCTACGAGCAGTACTTC. Protein: CASSPQGHSYEQYF. The chain uses TRBV27 and TRBJ2-7; perhaps TRBD1 as D (6 bases). The CDR3 contains 14 residues. Germline CDR1 is MNHEY and CDR2 is SMNVEV (reference sequence). Trimming stripped 5 bases from V and 3 bases from J, with 14 bases between.